Listed below are T cell receptor beta chains from one sample, sequenced in a study of cytomegalovirus exposure and HLA in healthy donors. The repertoire was sequenced with immunoSEQ multiplex PCR; TCRdb's copy has only in-frame clones and lacks some. Of roughly 190,000 clones in the sample, roughly 80% are singletons; the top ten hold roughly 2.6%. Sequencing input: PBMCs. Receptors originate from a woman between 45 and 60 years old in good health and CMV-seropositive. The CDR3 runs from the conserved cysteine through the conserved F or W. A D gene is named only where the DNA matches it firmly. Part of the rows lack a size; the others show once, few, many or a class for expanded clones.

TRBJ2-1 NA TRBD2 TRBV7-9 CASSPTSGGRFNEQFF TGTGCCAGCAGCCCTACTAGCGGGGGTCGATTCAATGAGCAGTTCTTC
TRBJ2-1 NA TRBD2 TRBV5-6 CASSLIRGVNEQFF TGTGCCAGCAGCTTGATCCGGGGGGTAAATGAGCAGTTCTTC
TRBJ1-4 NA TRBD1 TRBV28 CASSLIGTGHEKLFF TGTGCCAGCAGTTTAATAGGGACAGGGCATGAAAAACTGTTTTTT
TRBJ2-1 once NA TRBV5-1 CASSFLYSHNEQFF TGCGCCAGCAGCTTTTTGTATAGTCACAATGAGCAGTTCTTC
TRBJ2-7 NA TRBD2 TRBV28 CASIGSGYKYEQYF TGTGCCAGCATCGGTAGCGGGTACAAATACGAGCAGTACTTC
TRBJ1-4 NA TRBD1 TRBV19 CASRSGGSTTYGKLLF TGTGCCAGTAGATCAGGGGGATCAACCACATACGGAAAACTGCTTTTT
TRBJ2-1 once TRBD2 TRBV27 CASRRAGGAIYNEQFF TGTGCCAGCAGGAGAGCCGGGGGGGCTATCTACAATGAGCAGTTCTTC
TRBJ2-3 NA TRBD2 TRBV5-1 CASSLGSGGRDTQYF TGCGCCAGCAGCTTGGGTAGCGGGGGGAGAGATACGCAGTATTTT
TRBJ1-2 NA NA TRBV19 CASADGNYGYTF TGTGCCAGCGCAGACGGGAACTATGGCTACACCTTC
TRBJ2-7 once NA TRBV6-6 CASSYPGSTEQYF TGTGCCAGCAGTTACCCCGGTAGCACCGAGCAGTACTTC
TRBJ1-6 NA NA TRBV2 CASSLQGMNSPLHF TGTGCCAGCAGCCTACAGGGTATGAATTCACCCCTCCACTTT
TRBJ1-4 NA TRBD1 TRBV28 CASLATTGTGGGTNEKLFF TGTGCCAGCCTCGCGACCACCGGGACAGGGGGTGGAACTAATGAAAAACTGTTTTTT
TRBJ2-7 NA NA TRBV4-3 CASSQDGADHEQYF TGCGCCAGCAGCCAAGATGGGGCTGACCACGAGCAGTACTTC
TRBJ1-2 NA TRBD1 TRBV6-5 CASQGASSYGYTF TGTGCCAGCCAGGGGGCTAGTTCGTATGGCTACACCTTC
TRBJ2-1 NA TRBD2 TRBV4-2 CASSQMTSFTDEQFF TGTGCCAGCAGCCAGATGACTAGCTTCACAGATGAGCAGTTCTTC
TRBJ2-5 NA TRBD2 TRBV6-5 CASSALAGGGTQYF TGTGCCAGCAGCGCACTAGCGGGGGGTGGGACCCAGTACTTC
TRBJ2-4 NA TRBD1 TRBV13 CASSFTDRDRSPSIYF TGTGCCAGCAGCTTTACCGACCGGGACAGATCCCCTTCGATATATTTC
TRBJ2-2 NA NA TRBV6-6 CASSSRPEYTGELFF TGTGCCAGCAGTTCTCGCCCGGAGTACACCGGGGAGCTGTTTTTT